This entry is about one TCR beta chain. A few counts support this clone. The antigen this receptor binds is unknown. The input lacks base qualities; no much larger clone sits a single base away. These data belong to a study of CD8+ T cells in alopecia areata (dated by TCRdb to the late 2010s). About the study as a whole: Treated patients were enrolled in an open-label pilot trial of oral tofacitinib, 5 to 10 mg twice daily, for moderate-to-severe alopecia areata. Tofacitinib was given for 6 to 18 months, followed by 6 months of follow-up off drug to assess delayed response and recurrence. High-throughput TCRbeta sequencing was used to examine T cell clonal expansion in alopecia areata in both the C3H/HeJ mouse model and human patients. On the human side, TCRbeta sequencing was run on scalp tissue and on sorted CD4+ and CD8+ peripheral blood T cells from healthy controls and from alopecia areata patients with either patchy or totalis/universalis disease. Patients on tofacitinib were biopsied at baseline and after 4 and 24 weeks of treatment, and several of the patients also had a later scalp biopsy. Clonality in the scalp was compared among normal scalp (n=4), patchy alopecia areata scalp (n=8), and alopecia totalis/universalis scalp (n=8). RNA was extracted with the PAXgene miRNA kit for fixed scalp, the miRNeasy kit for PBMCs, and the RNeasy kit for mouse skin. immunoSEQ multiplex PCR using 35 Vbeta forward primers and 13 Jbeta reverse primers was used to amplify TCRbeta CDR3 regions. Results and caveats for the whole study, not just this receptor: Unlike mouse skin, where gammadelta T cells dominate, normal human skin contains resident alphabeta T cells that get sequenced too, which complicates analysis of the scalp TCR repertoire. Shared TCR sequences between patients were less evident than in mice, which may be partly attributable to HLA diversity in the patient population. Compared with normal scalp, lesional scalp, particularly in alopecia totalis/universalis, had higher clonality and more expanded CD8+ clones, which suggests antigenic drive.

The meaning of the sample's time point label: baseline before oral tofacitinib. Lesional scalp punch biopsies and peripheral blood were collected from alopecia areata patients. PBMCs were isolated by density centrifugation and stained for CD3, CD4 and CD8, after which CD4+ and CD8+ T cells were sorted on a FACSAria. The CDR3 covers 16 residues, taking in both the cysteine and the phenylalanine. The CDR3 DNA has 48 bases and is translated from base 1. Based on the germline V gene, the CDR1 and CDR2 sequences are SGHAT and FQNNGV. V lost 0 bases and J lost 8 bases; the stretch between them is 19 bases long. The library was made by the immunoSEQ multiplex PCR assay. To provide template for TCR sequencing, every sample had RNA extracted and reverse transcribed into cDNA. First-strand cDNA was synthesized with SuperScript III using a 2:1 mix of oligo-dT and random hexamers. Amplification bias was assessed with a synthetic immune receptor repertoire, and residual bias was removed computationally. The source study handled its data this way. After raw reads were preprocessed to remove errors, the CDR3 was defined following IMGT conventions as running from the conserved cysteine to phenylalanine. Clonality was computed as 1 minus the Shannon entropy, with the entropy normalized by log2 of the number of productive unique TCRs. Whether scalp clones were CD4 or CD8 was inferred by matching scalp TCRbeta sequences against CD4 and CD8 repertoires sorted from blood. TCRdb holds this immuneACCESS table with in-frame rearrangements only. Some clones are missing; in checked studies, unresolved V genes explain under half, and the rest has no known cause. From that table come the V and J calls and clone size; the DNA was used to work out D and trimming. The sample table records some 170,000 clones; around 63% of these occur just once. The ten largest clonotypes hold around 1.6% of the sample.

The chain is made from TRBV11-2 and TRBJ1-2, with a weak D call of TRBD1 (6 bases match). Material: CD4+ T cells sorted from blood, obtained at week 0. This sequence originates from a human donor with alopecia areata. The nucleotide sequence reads TGTGCCAGCAGCTTAGATCTTAGGGAACAGGGTTCCGGCTACACCTTC. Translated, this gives CASSLDLREQGSGYTF. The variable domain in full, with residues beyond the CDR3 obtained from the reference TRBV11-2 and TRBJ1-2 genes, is EAGVAQSPRYKIIEKRQSVAFWCNPISGHATLYWYQQILGQGPKLLIQFQNNGVVDDSQLPKDRFSAERLKGVDSTLKIQPAKLEDSAVYLCASSLDLREQGSGYTFGSGTRLTVV.